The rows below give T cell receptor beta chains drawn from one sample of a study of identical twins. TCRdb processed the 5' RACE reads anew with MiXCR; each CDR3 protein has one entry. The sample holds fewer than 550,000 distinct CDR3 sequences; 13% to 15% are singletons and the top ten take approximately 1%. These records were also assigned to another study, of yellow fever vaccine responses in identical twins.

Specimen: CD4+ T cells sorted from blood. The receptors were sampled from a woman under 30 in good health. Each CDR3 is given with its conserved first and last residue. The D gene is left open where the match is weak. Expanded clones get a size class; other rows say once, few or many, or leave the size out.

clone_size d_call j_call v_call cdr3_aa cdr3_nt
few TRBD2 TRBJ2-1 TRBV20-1 CSASGLVSYNEQFF TGCAGTGCTTCGGGACTAGTTTCCTACAATGAGCAGTTCTTC
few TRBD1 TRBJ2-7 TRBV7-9 CASSPDRDLYEQYF TGTGCCAGCAGCCCGGACAGGGATCTTTACGAGCAGTACTTC
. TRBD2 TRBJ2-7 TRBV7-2 CASSSSGGPYEQYF TGTGCCAGCAGCTCTAGCGGGGGGCCCTACGAGCAGTACTTC
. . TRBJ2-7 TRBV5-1 CASSLEPLATSYSYEQYF TGCGCCAGCAGCTTGGAACCCCTAGCCACATCTTACTCCTACGAGCAGTACTTC
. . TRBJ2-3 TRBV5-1 CASTLSGGGRQGSTDTQYF TGCGCCAGCACTTTATCGGGAGGTGGAAGACAGGGGAGCACAGATACGCAGTATTTT
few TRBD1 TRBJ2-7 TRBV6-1 CASNVPGQGISYEQYF TGTGCCAGCAACGTCCCGGGACAGGGGATCTCCTACGAGCAGTACTTC
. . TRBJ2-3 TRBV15 CATSRRIQGGGVGTQYF TGTGCCACCAGCAGACGAATACAGGGAGGGGGTGTTGGTACGCAGTATTTT
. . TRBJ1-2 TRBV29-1 CSVEVVRGKGYTF TGCAGCGTTGAAGTTGTCAGGGGCAAGGGCTACACCTTC
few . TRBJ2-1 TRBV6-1 CASSDPMGNEQFF TGTGCCAGCAGTGACCCAATGGGTAATGAGCAGTTCTTC
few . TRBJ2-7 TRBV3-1 CASSQDLVSAYEQYF TGTGCCAGCAGCCAAGACTTAGTGAGCGCCTACGAGCAGTACTTC
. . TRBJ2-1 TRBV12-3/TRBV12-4 CASSLKRAVGEQFF TGTGCCAGCAGTTTAAAGAGGGCAGTTGGCGAGCAGTTCTTC
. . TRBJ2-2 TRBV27 CASSAGAPIAGELFF TGTGCCAGCAGTGCCGGGGCTCCTATTGCCGGGGAGCTGTTTTTT
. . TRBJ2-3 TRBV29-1 CSVPLAFADTQYF TGCAGCGTTCCCCTAGCGTTCGCAGATACGCAGTATTTT
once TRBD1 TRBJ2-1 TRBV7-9 CASSRNRGLRNEQFF TGTGCCAGCAGTAGAAACAGGGGGCTTAGGAATGAGCAGTTCTTC
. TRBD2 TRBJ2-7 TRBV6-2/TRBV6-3 CASSRLAGREQYF TGTGCCAGCAGTCGACTAGCAGGACGCGAGCAGTACTTC
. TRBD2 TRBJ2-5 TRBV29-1 CSAGLAGGETQYF TGCAGCGCCGGACTAGCGGGTGGAGAGACCCAGTACTTC
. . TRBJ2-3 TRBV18 CASSPQVLADTQYF TGTGCCAGCTCACCACAGGTCCTAGCAGATACGCAGTATTTT
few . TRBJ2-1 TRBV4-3 CASSQDVTGAGYEQFF TGCGCCAGCAGCCAAGATGTGACGGGAGCCGGATATGAGCAGTTCTTC
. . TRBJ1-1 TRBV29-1 CSVVSGVWTEAFF TGCAGCGTCGTATCAGGGGTTTGGACTGAAGCTTTCTTT
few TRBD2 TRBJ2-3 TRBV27 CASSSRGLAGGWRGTDTQYF TGTGCCAGCAGTTCCCGAGGACTAGCGGGGGGTTGGAGAGGCACAGATACGCAGTATTTT
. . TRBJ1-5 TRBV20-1 CSARDFGPSGDQPQHF TGCAGTGCTAGAGATTTCGGGCCTTCAGGCGATCAGCCCCAGCATTTT
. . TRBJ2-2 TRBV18 CASSPGRTGELFF TGTGCCAGCTCACCAGGGCGCACCGGGGAGCTGTTTTTT
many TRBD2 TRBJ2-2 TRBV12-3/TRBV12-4 CASSPGLAGVNTGELFF TGTGCCAGCAGTCCCGGACTAGCGGGAGTCAACACCGGGGAGCTGTTTTTT
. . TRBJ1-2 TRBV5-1 CASSFDTGNRGYTF TGCGCCAGCAGCTTTGACACAGGGAATCGAGGCTACACCTTC
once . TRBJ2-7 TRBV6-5 CASSYDGVGQYEQYF TGTGCCAGCAGTTATGACGGGGTAGGCCAATACGAGCAGTACTTC
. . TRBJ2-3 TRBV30 CAWTGWRGSLTDTQYF TGTGCCTGGACGGGGTGGCGCGGGTCCCTCACAGATACGCAGTATTTT
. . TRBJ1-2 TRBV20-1 CSARDLRGKWGESGGYTF TGCAGTGCTAGAGATCTGCGGGGGAAGTGGGGCGAAAGTGGGGGCTACACCTTC
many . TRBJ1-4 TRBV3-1 CASSSTGTANEKLFF TGTGCCAGCAGCTCAACCGGGACTGCGAATGAAAAACTGTTTTTT
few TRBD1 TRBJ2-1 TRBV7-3 CASSETGLGEQFF TGTGCCAGCAGCGAGACAGGGCTGGGTGAGCAGTTCTTC
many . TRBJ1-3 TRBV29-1 CSVDGGGGNTIYF TGCAGCGTTGATGGGGGCGGTGGAAACACCATATATTTT
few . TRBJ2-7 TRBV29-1 CSVARDSGYEQYF TGCAGCGTTGCCCGGGACTCGGGCTACGAGCAGTACTTC
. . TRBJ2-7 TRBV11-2 CASSLFPGRSYEQYF TGTGCCAGCAGCTTATTCCCAGGGAGGTCCTACGAGCAGTACTTC
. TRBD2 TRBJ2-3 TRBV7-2 CASSNRTSVVGTQYF TGTGCCAGCAGCAACCGGACTAGCGTAGTAGGTACGCAGTATTTT
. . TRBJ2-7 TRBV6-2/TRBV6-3 CASSPGWGREYEQYF TGTGCCAGCAGTCCCGGATGGGGGAGAGAATACGAGCAGTACTTC
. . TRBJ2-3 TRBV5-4 CASRAARDTDTQYF TGTGCCAGCAGAGCCGCGAGGGATACAGATACGCAGTATTTT
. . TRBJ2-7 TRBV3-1 CASSQGKAEQYF TGTGCCAGCAGCCAAGGAAAGGCCGAGCAGTACTTC
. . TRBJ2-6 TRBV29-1 CSVVGGSSGANVLTF TGCAGCGTCGTTGGAGGGTCCTCTGGGGCCAACGTCCTGACTTTC
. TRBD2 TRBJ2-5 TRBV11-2 CASSFLAGGTETQYF TGTGCCAGCAGCTTTCTAGCGGGGGGGACAGAGACCCAGTACTTC
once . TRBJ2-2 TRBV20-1 CSANIENTGELFF TGCAGTGCTAATATCGAGAACACCGGGGAGCTGTTTTTT
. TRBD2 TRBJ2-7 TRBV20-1 CSAKLAGAFNEQYF TGCAGTGCAAAACTAGCGGGGGCCTTCAACGAGCAGTACTTC
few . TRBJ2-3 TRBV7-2 CASSLVSADTQYF TGTGCCAGCAGCTTAGTCTCGGCGGATACGCAGTATTTT
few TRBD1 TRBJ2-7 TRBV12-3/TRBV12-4 CASRQGQGPREQYF TGTGCCAGCAGGCAGGGACAGGGGCCTCGCGAGCAGTACTTC
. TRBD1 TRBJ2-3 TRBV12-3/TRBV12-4 CASSFQGELADTQYF TGTGCCAGCAGTTTTCAGGGGGAACTGGCAGATACGCAGTATTTT
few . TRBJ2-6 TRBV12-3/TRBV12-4 CASSFRSRGRASGANVLTF TGTGCCAGCAGTTTTCGGTCCCGCGGCAGGGCTTCTGGGGCCAACGTCCTGACTTTC
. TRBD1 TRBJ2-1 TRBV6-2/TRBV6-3 CASSLNRGQFF TGTGCCAGCAGCCTAAACAGGGGGCAGTTCTTC
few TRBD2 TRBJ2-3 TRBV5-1 CASGLGTSGAGDTQYF TGCGCCAGCGGCCTCGGGACTAGCGGTGCAGGAGATACGCAGTATTTT
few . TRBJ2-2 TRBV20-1 CSARGDLGLFF TGCAGTGCTAGAGGGGACCTGGGGCTGTTTTTT
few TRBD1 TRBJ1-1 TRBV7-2 CASSFRTGGGTEAFF TGTGCCAGCAGCTTTCGGACAGGGGGCGGCACTGAAGCTTTCTTT
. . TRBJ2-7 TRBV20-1 CSARVGEQYF TGCAGTGCTAGAGTGGGAGAGCAGTACTTC
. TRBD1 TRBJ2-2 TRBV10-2 CASSGQGAGELFF TGCGCCAGCAGTGGGCAGGGGGCCGGGGAGCTGTTTTTT
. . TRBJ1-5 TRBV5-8 CASSYPDRVYSNQPQHF TGTGCCAGCAGCTATCCGGATCGGGTCTATAGCAATCAGCCCCAGCATTTT
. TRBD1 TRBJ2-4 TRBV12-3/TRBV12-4 CASNGQGVAKNIQYF TGTGCCAGCAATGGACAGGGTGTAGCCAAAAACATTCAGTACTTC